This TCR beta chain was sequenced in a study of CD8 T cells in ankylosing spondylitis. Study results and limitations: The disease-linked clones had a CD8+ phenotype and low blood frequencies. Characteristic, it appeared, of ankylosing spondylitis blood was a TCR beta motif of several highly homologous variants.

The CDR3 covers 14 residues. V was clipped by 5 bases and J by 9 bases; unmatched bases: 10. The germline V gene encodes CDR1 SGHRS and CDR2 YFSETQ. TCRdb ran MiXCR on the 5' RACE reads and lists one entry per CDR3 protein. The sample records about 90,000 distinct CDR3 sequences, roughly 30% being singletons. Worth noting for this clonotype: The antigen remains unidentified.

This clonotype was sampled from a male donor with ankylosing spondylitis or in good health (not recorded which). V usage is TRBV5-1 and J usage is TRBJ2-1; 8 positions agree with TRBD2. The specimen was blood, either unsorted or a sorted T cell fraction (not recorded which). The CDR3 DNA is TGCGCCAGCAGGGGAGCGGGAGAGATGAGTGAGCAGTTCTTC. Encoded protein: CASRGAGEMSEQFF.